The clone carrying this T cell receptor beta chain was seen a single time. This record belongs to a study of blood T cell repertoires in COVID-19. TCRdb's table, derived via immunoSEQ multiplex PCR, lists solely in-frame clones and lacks some. Of 390,000 or so clones in the sample, 90% are singletons; the top ten hold roughly 6.8%. Germline CDR1 and CDR2: LNHNV and YYDKDF (reference sequence). This CDR3 contains 18 residues. With 5 bases clipped from V and 0 bases from J, the junction kept 13 bases outside the gene matches. Material: peripheral blood. This sequence joins TRBV15 and TRBJ2-4, with 7 bases identical to TRBD1. The clonotype was recovered from a man aged 18 to 29 with active or convalescent COVID-19. CDR3 sequence reads: CATSSRTGTAIAKNIQYF. The CDR3 DNA sequence: TGTGCCACCAGCTCACGAACGGGGACAGCTATAGCCAAAAACATTCAGTACTTC.